The 20 T cell receptor beta chains in this list originate from one sample, sequenced in a study of CD8+CD57+ T cells in acquired aplastic anemia. The template for TCR beta VDJ and CDR3 sequence profiling was genomic DNA. TCRdb independently ran MiXCR on the reads; one entry per CDR3 protein. The sample holds approximately 250,000 distinct CDR3 sequences, approximately 79% seen once. The patients chosen for sequencing had shown expansion of CD8+CD57+ cells (detected by flow cytometry). The source material was sorted CD4+, CD8+, or CD8+CD57+ T cells (not recorded which) from PBMCs. Receptor source: a human donor with aplastic anemia.

This chain joins TRBV7-3 and TRBJ2-1; 8 positions agree with TRBD1. The germline V gene encodes CDR1 SGHTA and CDR2 FQGTGA. Trimming took 2 bases from V and 13 from J; bases not matched to a gene: 16. The CDR3 length is 16 residues. The CDR3 sequence: CASSLHLTGDTEAQFF. The CDR3 DNA reads TGTGCCAGCAGCTTACATCTGACAGGGGACACTGAAGCTCAGTTCTTC.

Concerning this clonotype: Likely a read error: the CDR3 ends without its conserved phenylalanine or tryptophan. No DNA is shown, since the ends of the CDR3 on it are uncertain; the CDR3 is the one TCRdb lists. The V and J genes are TRBV7-2 and TRBJ2-3. Inclusive of both ends, the CDR3 amounts to 13 amino acids. The V gene's germline CDR1 is SGHTA and CDR2 FQGNSA. CDR3 protein: CASSVAGGDDKQY.

The chain couples TRBV9 to TRBJ1-2; D perhaps matches TRBD1 (6 bases). This CDR3 is built from 16 residues. Looked up from germline, CDR1 is SGDLS and CDR2 is YYNGEE. The V and J ends lost 0 bases and 7 bases respectively, with 19 bases between them. The CDR3: CASSVGGAGVVTGYTF. The DNA for the CDR3 is TGTGCCAGCAGCGTAGGGGGGGCAGGGGTCGTAACTGGCTACACCTTC.

On this clonotype: One junction end does not reproduce the germline sequence, and a read error may be involved. V usage is TRBV7-9 and J usage is TRBJ2-3; perhaps TRBD1 as D (5 bases). The CDR3 runs 14 residues. CDR1 SEHNR and CDR2 FQNEAQ come from the germline V gene (reference sequence). CDR3 sequence (DNA): TGTGCCAGCAGCTTAGCGGGGCGGCTAGGCTCCTACAATTTT. Amino acid sequence: CASSLAGRLGSYNF. The full variable domain, with the rest looked up from reference TRBV7-9 and TRBJ2-3, is DTGVSQNPRHKITKRGQNVTFRCDPISEHNRLYWYRQTLGQGPEFLTYFQNEAQLEKSRLLSDRFSAERPKGSFSTLEIQRTEQGDSAMYLCASSLAGRLGSYNFGPGTRLTVL.

Notes on this clonotype: One junction end does not reproduce the germline sequence, and a read error may be involved. The chain joins TRBV9 to TRBJ1-1, with a possible D match to TRBD1 (5 bases). Germline V gene lookup returns CDR1 SGDLS and CDR2 YYNGEE. The CDR3 contains 15 residues. The CDR3 DNA reads as TGTGCCAGCAGCGTAGACGCGGGAGCGGACACTGAGGCTTTCTTT. It is translated as CASSVDAGADTEAFF.

The chain links TRBV7-9 to TRBJ2-4, with TRBD2 as a possible D gene (5 bases). Between the trimmed V and J ends, which lost 8 bases and 16 bases, there was a span of 21 bases. In germline, CDR1 is SEHNR, CDR2 FQNEAQ (reference sequence). The CDR3 spans 12 residues. CDR3: CASGGARINHYF. CDR3 coding DNA: TGTGCCAGCGGAGGAGCTAGGATCAATCATTACTTC.

The genes are TRBV9 and TRBJ2-3; perhaps TRBD1 as D (6 bases). This CDR3 contains 14 residues. The germline V gene encodes CDR1 SGDLS and CDR2 YYNGEE. V was shortened by 4 bases and J by 13 bases, with 22 bases between the two germline ends. The CDR3, as DNA: TGTGCCAGCAGCTTAGGGGGAGAGAGCACAGATAAGTATTTT. This sequence encodes CASSLGGESTDKYF.

The chain joins TRBV19 to TRBJ2-7, with TRBD1 matching 8 bases. From germline, CDR1 is LNHDA and CDR2 SQIVND (reference sequence). This CDR3 is built from 16 residues. The CDR3 coding sequence is TGTGCCAGCAGGACACCGGGACAGGCGAACCTGGCCGAGTTGTTCGTC. Protein: CASRTPGQANLAELFV.

With respect to this clonotype: The CDR3 end shows no conserved phenylalanine or tryptophan, and so a read error is likely. The limits of the CDR3 on the DNA are not certain, so only TCRdb's listed CDR3 is given. The J gene is TRBJ2-3, the V gene TRBV9; no check of the table's D call, TRBD1, against the DNA was made. The germline V gene encodes CDR1 SGDLS and CDR2 YYNGEE. The CDR3 is 13 amino acids in total, end residues counted. CDR3 region: CASSGGGPDAENI.

The rearrangement joins TRBV7-9 to TRBJ2-3, with D possibly matching TRBD2 (5 bases). V dropped 6 bases and J dropped 2 bases, with 27 bases sitting between them. CDR3 length: 19 amino acids. Germline V gene sequence: CDR1 SEHNR, CDR2 FQNEAQ (reference sequence). CDR3 sequence: CASSQAASWTSGFTDTQYF. CDR3 in DNA: TGTGCCAGCAGTCAAGCGGCATCGTGGACGAGCGGCTTCACAGATACGCAGTATTTT.

The chain links TRBV9 to TRBJ1-1; D uncertain. V dropped 3 bases and J dropped 12 bases, with 24 bases sitting between them. Germline V CDR1 and CDR2: SGDLS, YYNGEE. This CDR3 contains 15 residues. This CDR3 reads CASSGVSASYNSPFF. The CDR3 nucleotides read TGTGCCAGCAGCGGCGTCAGCGCCTCCTATAATTCACCTTTCTTT.

The chain links TRBV24-1 to TRBJ1-4; D is unresolved. V was pared by 3 bases and J by 17 bases, with 30 bases between. The CDR3 extends over 17 amino acids. Germline assignment: CDR1 KGHDR and CDR2 SFDVKD. The CDR3, as DNA: TGTGCCACCAGTGATCTTGGACGAGGTGAACTATGGCTACACCTTTTTTTT. It encodes CATSDLGRGELWLHLFF.

J is TRBJ1-2 and V is TRBV7-9; 7 nucleotides align to TRBD1. Germline values: CDR1 SEHNR, CDR2 FQNEAQ (reference sequence). There are 15 residues in the CDR3. V lost 1 base and J lost 14; bases outside the gene matches: 16. The chain's CDR3 is CASSLDLTGNTGSTF. The CDR3 bases are TGTGCCAGCAGCTTAGATCTGACAGGGAACACTGGATCTACCTTC.

This sequence joins TRBV9 and TRBJ1-4, with TRBD1 matching over 8 bases. The germline V gene has CDR1 SGDLS and CDR2 YYNGEE. The V and J ends lost 5 bases and 14 bases, in that order; junction bases with no gene match: 17. This CDR3 is 15 amino acids long. CDR3: CASSIGQGPKETLFF. In DNA, the CDR3 is TGTGCCAGCAGTATTGGACAGGGCCCAAAAGAAACGCTGTTTTTT.

The chain is built from TRBV6-2 or TRBV6-3 and TRBJ2-1; 11 bases line up with TRBD2. CDR3 size: 14 residues. In germline, CDR1 is MNHEY, CDR2 SVGEGT. Trimming took 8 bases from V and 9 from J; bases not matched to a gene: 9. The DNA for the CDR3 is TGTGCCAGCGGCGTGGGTAGCGGGGGGGCTGAGCAGTTCTTC. It specifies CASGVGSGGAEQFF.

The rearrangement links TRBV9 to TRBJ2-3; D may be TRBD1 or TRBD2 (5 bases each). V shed 10 bases and J shed 11 bases, with 29 bases lying between them. Germline CDR1 is SGDLS and CDR2 is YYNGEE. This CDR3 spans 15 amino acids. Here the CDR3 DNA reads TGTGCCGCTCACTTAGGGGAGACCCAGACCGTCGGGCAGTATTTT. Protein product: CAAHLGETQTVGQYF.

The J gene is TRBJ2-7, the V gene TRBV29-1; 7 nucleotides align to TRBD1. The CDR3 contains 13 residues. Trimming at V came to 0 bases and at J to 2 bases, leaving 1 base not matched to a gene. Germline lookup yields CDR1 SQVTM and CDR2 ANQGSEA. The CDR3 loop reads CSVEEGTAYEQYF. The CDR3 DNA follows: TGCAGCGTTGAAGAGGGGACAGCCTACGAGCAGTACTTC.

This clonotype is a singleton in its sample. The chain uses TRBV20-1 and TRBJ1-3, with D tentatively TRBD1 (5 bases). The germline V and J ends were trimmed by 3 bases and 8 bases, with 23 bases remaining between them. This CDR3 contains 16 residues. Per germline, CDR1 DFQATT and CDR2 SNEGSKA (reference sequence). Written as DNA, the CDR3 is TGCAGTGCTAGGAGGGTAGGGGCTAACTATGGCTACACCATATATTTT. Translated: CSARRVGANYGYTIYF.

The rearrangement joins TRBV11-2 to TRBJ2-7, with D perhaps TRBD2 (7 bases). This CDR3 is 15 amino acids long. Per the germline V gene, CDR1 is SGHAT and CDR2 is FQNNGV. Trimming cost V 3 bases and J 5 bases, with 17 bases left between them. The CDR3 is CASSFRGALPHEQYF. The CDR3 nucleotides are TGTGCCAGCAGCTTTCGGGGGGCCCTGCCCCACGAGCAGTACTTC.

The chain uses TRBV6-5 and TRBJ2-7; D possibly uses TRBD1 or TRBD2 (6 bases each). Trimming removed 6 bases at V and 3 bases at J, with 12 bases between. Germline loops: CDR1 MNHEY, CDR2 SVGAGI. This CDR3 has 13 amino acids. CDR3: CASRGGIDYEQYF. The CDR3 DNA sequence: TGTGCCAGCAGGGGGGGCATAGACTACGAGCAGTACTTC.